Reported below is one T cell receptor (beta chain). The repertoire was sequenced with immunoSEQ multiplex PCR; TCRdb's copy has only in-frame clones and lacks some. The repertoire holds just under 75,000 clones, with 87% as singletons. The data belong to a study of control samples from healthy donors and cancer patients. The CDR3 runs to 15 residues. V lost 4 bases to trimming and J lost 12 bases; unmatched junction nucleotides: 13. CDR1 is KGHSH and CDR2 is LQKENI in the germline V gene. Sequencing was performed on blood. This chain uses TRBV18 with TRBJ1-4; TRBD1 matches 8 bases. The TCR sequence derives from a woman in her fifties or sixties in good health. CDR3 loop: CASSRQGQGGYQLFF. CDR3 bases: TGTGCCAGCTCACGACAAGGACAGGGAGGGTATCAACTGTTTTTT.